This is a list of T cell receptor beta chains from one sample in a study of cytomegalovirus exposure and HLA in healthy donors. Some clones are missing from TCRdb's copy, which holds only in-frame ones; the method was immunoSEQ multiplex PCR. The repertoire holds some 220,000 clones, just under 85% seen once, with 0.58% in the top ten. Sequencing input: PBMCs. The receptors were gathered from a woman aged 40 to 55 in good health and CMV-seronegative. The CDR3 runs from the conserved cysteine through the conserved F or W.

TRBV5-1 CASRYTGGQPQHF
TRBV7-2 CASSTGAGNTIYF
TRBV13 CASSLGGGFTEAFF
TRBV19 CASSDRPNTGELFF
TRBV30 CACQFLAGGPGSKETQYF
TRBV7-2 CASSLETSPWETQYF
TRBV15 CATSRAVGSTYEQYF
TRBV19 CASSITPGTEAFF
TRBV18 CASSFTGPEETQYF
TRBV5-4 CASSLFKGQGLGEQYF
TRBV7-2 CASSLQEGQPQHF
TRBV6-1 CASRPTGPGELFF
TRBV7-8 CASSFRRETQYF
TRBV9 CASSQGLTVRNTIYF
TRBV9 CASTRGGAGGLYEQFF
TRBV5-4 CASSRQGQRTEAFF
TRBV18 CASSPPGGYNEQFF
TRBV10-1 CASKRCRRVFTKTYEQYF
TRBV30 CACQGYGYTF
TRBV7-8 CASSWKRISGGATDTQYF
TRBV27 CASSFFTSTDTQYF
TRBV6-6 CASSLGGFTAGYTF
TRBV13 CASSPRGRGRYEQFF
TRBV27 CASSGGTGSYEQYF
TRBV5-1 CASSPGDTNYGYTF
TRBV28 CASRNLGTRYGYTF
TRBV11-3 CASSPGTSNADNEQFF
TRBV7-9 CASSLAGLTYEQYF
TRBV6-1 CASSTNPEETQYF
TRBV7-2 CASSPRHEQYF
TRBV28 CASSPPTFYGYTF
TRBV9 CASSVVSDNSPLHF
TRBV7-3 CASSPSGHYNEQFF
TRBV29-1 CSVDRESQETQYF
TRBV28 CASSLSGSSYEQYF
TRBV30 CAWSRWGGSYEQYF
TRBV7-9 CASSLSGQYNSPLHF
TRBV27 CASSLLGEALTYEQYF
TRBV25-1 CASSDRLGGSNEQYF
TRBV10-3 CATRELAGDHNEQFF
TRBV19 CASSISGGNNEQFF
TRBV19 CASSIGGTSNIDEQFF
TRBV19 CASSMGGSTEAFF
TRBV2 CASLVVGPDGYNEQFF
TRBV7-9 CSSRSGNTEAFF
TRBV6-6 CASSYPDRGPYGYTF
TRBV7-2 CASSLALNSPLHF
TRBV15 CATSRANPTTDTQYF
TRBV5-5 CASSYGTSGETQYF
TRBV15 CATSREGPGTDYSNQPQHF
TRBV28 CASTLVQGDYNSPLHF